Listed below are T cell receptor beta chains from one sample, sequenced in a study of T-cell reconstitution after alpha-beta-depleted transplantation in children. TCRdb used MiXCR to reprocess the PCR reads, holding one entry per CDR3 protein. This sample yields hundreds of thousands of distinct CDR3 sequences, of which about an eighth are seen a single time; 0.75% to 0.85% belongs to the top ten. The sequencing used PBMCs, collected before TCRalphabeta/CD19-depleted stem cell transplant. These receptors were collected from a girl aged 2-15 years with congenital amegakaryocytic thrombocytopenia, due to receive a stem cell transplant. Each CDR3 is given with its conserved first and last residue. Each record gives: clone size, J gene, D gene, V gene, CDR3 DNA, CDR3 protein. A D gene is named only where the DNA matches it firmly. Clone size is not always given. Where it is, it says once, few, many or a class for expanded clones.

few | TRBJ1-5 | . | TRBV12-5 | TGTGCTAGTGGTTTGACGATTTCCAGCAATCAGCCCCAGCATTTT | CASGLTISSNQPQHF
. | TRBJ2-5 | . | TRBV20-1 | TGCAGTGCTAAAGCCCCCGGGACAAGAGAGACCCAGTACTTC | CSAKAPGTRETQYF
. | TRBJ2-7 | . | TRBV3-1 | TGTGCCAGCAGCCACCTCCCCCGAAGTGTCGACGAGCAGTACTTC | CASSHLPRSVDEQYF
. | TRBJ2-7 | . | TRBV5-1 | TGCGCCAGCAGCATGCCGACGACCAACGAGCAGTACTTC | CASSMPTTNEQYF
few | TRBJ2-3 | . | TRBV15 | TGTGCCACCGGTCCGGGCCTTAGCACAGATACGCAGTATTTT | CATGPGLSTDTQYF
many | TRBJ2-3 | TRBD2 | TRBV29-1 | TGCAGCGTTGGACACCTGTCGGGGGAGGAACTAGCGGGAGTCGGTAGAGATACGCAGTATTTT | CSVGHLSGEELAGVGRDTQYF
. | TRBJ1-2 | . | TRBV12-3/TRBV12-4 | TGTGCCAGCAGTTTGGACCCCCTGGGCAGGTGGAGCTATGGCTACACCTTC | CASSLDPLGRWSYGYTF
many | TRBJ1-1 | TRBD1 | TRBV5-1 | TGCGCCAGCAGATACGGGACAGGCACTGAAGCTTTCTTT | CASRYGTGTEAFF
many | TRBJ1-5 | . | TRBV28 | TGTGCCAGCAGTTTCCTCAGGGCAGGGGTAAATCAGCCCCAGCATTTT | CASSFLRAGVNQPQHF
many | TRBJ1-1 | . | TRBV5-5 | TGTGCCAGCCGAGGAGGTACCGGGACTGCGAACACTGAAGCTTTCTTT | CASRGGTGTANTEAFF
many | TRBJ2-7 | . | TRBV12-5 | TGTGCTAGTGGTTTGGGGACTTCCTACGAGCAGTACTTC | CASGLGTSYEQYF
many | TRBJ2-3 | . | TRBV12-3/TRBV12-4 | TGTGCCAGCAGTTTAGGTAAAACAGATACGCAGTATTTT | CASSLGKTDTQYF
few | TRBJ1-2 | . | TRBV20-1 | TGCAGTGCTAGAGGGGTGCTAGGCAGGGCCTCGGGCTACACCTTC | CSARGVLGRASGYTF
few | TRBJ2-3 | TRBD1 | TRBV5-1 | TGCGCCAGCAGCTTCGATCCCGGGACAGGGGGCCTGAATACGCAGTATTTT | CASSFDPGTGGLNTQYF
few | TRBJ2-7 | TRBD1 | TRBV29-1 | TGCAGCGTTGGCGGAGGGACAGGGCTCGAGCAGTACTTC | CSVGGGTGLEQYF
many | TRBJ2-2 | TRBD2 | TRBV27 | TGTGCCAGCAGTTTCGCACTAGCGGTAAACACCGGGGAGCTGTTTTTT | CASSFALAVNTGELFF
. | TRBJ1-2 | TRBD1 | TRBV4-1 | TGCGCCAGCAGCCTTGCCCTGACAGGGATAGGCTACACCTTC | CASSLALTGIGYTF
few | TRBJ2-1 | . | TRBV7-8 | TGTGCCAGCAGCAGGCGCGGGGCTTCCTACAATGAGCAGTTCTTC | CASSRRGASYNEQFF
many | TRBJ1-1 | . | TRBV4-1 | TGCGCCAGCAGCCAACTACAGGGCCTGCGTCGTGAAGCTTTCTTT | CASSQLQGLRREAFF
many | TRBJ2-2 | . | TRBV5-1 | TGCGCCAGCAGCTTGGGGGTCTCCACCGGGGAGCTGTTTTTT | CASSLGVSTGELFF
many | TRBJ2-2 | TRBD2 | TRBV12-3/TRBV12-4 | TGTGCCAGCAGACTAGCGGCTACCGGTCAGGCCGGGGAGCTGTTTTTT | CASRLAATGQAGELFF
. | TRBJ2-3 | TRBD1 | TRBV6-8 | TGTGCCAGCAGCAACGACAGGGCCTGTACAGATACGCAGTATTTT | CASSNDRACTDTQYF
many | TRBJ2-2 | . | TRBV5-1 | TGCGCCAGCAGCTGGACCGATCGAACCGGGGAGCTGTTTTTT | CASSWTDRTGELFF
many | TRBJ2-7 | TRBD2 | TRBV20-1 | TGCAGTGCTGACACTAGCGGCTCCTACGAGCAGTACTTC | CSADTSGSYEQYF
many | TRBJ2-2 | . | TRBV19 | TGTGCCAGTAGGTCCTCAGGGAACACCGGGGAGCTGTTTTTT | CASRSSGNTGELFF
. | TRBJ2-5 | TRBD1 | TRBV20-1 | TGCAGTGCTACGAGGACAGGTCAAGAGACCCAGTACTTC | CSATRTGQETQYF
many | TRBJ2-7 | . | TRBV27 | TGTGCCACAACTAGAGGCCACGAGCAGTACTTC | CATTRGHEQYF
few | TRBJ2-2 | TRBD2 | TRBV20-1 | TGCAGTGCCCAAAGGACTAGTCCCGGGGAGCTGTTTTTT | CSAQRTSPGELFF
few | TRBJ2-5 | TRBD1 | TRBV7-9 | TGTGCCAGCAGCTATAGGGCCGGGACAGAAGAGACCCAGTACTTC | CASSYRAGTEETQYF
few | TRBJ2-1 | TRBD2 | TRBV7-8 | TGTGCCAGCAGCTTAGAGGCTAGCGGGAGCTCCTACAATGAGCAGTTCTTC | CASSLEASGSSYNEQFF
few | TRBJ2-7 | . | TRBV5-1 | TGCGCCAGACTTTTTTCCGGGATTGGCCCCTACGAGCAGTACTTC | CARLFSGIGPYEQYF
few | TRBJ2-6 | . | TRBV15 | TGTGCCACCAGCAAGTGCCCGAGGGGGTCTGGGGCCAACGTCCTGACTTTC | CATSKCPRGSGANVLTF
. | TRBJ2-3 | TRBD2 | TRBV5-1 | TGCGCCAGCAGCTTGGCCCGAGGACTCTTAGCGGGAGCCGCGACCACAGATACGCAGTATTTT | CASSLARGLLAGAATTDTQYF
. | TRBJ1-3 | TRBD1 | TRBV30 | TGTGCCGCCAACCGGGGACAGACCTTCTTAGCCTCTGGAAACACCATATATTTT | CAANRGQTFLASGNTIYF
few | TRBJ2-1 | . | TRBV6-4 | TGTGCCAGCAGTCAAACTCCAGGCATCTACAATGAGCAGTTCTTC | CASSQTPGIYNEQFF
many | TRBJ1-2 | . | TRBV5-1 | TGCGCCAGCAGCCCGGAGGCAGCTGGCTTAGATGGCTACACCTTC | CASSPEAAGLDGYTF
. | TRBJ2-1 | TRBD2 | TRBV5-5 | TGTGCCAGCAGCGACGGACTAGCGGTTTACTCCTACAATGAGCAGTTCTTC | CASSDGLAVYSYNEQFF
. | TRBJ2-3 | . | TRBV5-1 | TGCGCCAGCAGATTGTTGGCAGCTGGGAGCACAGATACGCAGTATTTT | CASRLLAAGSTDTQYF
many | TRBJ1-2 | TRBD1 | TRBV12-3/TRBV12-4 | TGTGCCAGCAGATCGGACAGGGCCAGTGGCTACACCTTC | CASRSDRASGYTF
many | TRBJ2-1 | TRBD1 | TRBV10-3 | TGTGCCATCAGGCAGGGGGCCTCCGAGCAGTTCTTC | CAIRQGASEQFF
many | TRBJ2-7 | . | TRBV5-1 | TGCGCCAGCAGCCGCCGGGATATACTCTACGAGCAGTACTTC | CASSRRDILYEQYF
. | TRBJ1-4 | . | TRBV10-2 | TGCGCCAGCAGTGAACAGTTTAATGAAAAACTGTTTTTT | CASSEQFNEKLFF
many | TRBJ2-1 | TRBD2 | TRBV7-8 | TGTGCCAGCAGCTTTTTCCTAGCGGGAGGCGATGAGCAGTTCTTC | CASSFFLAGGDEQFF
. | TRBJ1-2 | . | TRBV5-1 | TGCGCCAGCAGCCCGGCGGGGGGGGCGCATGGCTATGGCTACACCTTC | CASSPAGGAHGYGYTF
. | TRBJ2-3 | . | TRBV7-6 | TGTGCCAGCAGCCTCCTGACGGACCGAAACACAGATACGCAGTATTTT | CASSLLTDRNTDTQYF
. | TRBJ2-7 | . | TRBV29-1 | TGCAGCGTTGTCGCCCCCGGAGGGGGTTTCTCCTACGAGCAGTACTTC | CSVVAPGGGFSYEQYF
many | TRBJ2-1 | . | TRBV29-1 | TGCAGCGTTGACCCCGGGACAGGAAGCGGGAGCTCCTACAATGAGCAGTTCTTC | CSVDPGTGSGSSYNEQFF
few | TRBJ2-1 | . | TRBV7-7 | TGTGCCAGCAGCTTAGCAGAAGGGGGCTCCTACAATGAGCAGTTCTTC | CASSLAEGGSYNEQFF
. | TRBJ2-3 | TRBD2 | TRBV28 | TGTGCCAGCAGTTTACGCACTAGCGGGAGGTGGTTTTCAGATACGCAGTATTTT | CASSLRTSGRWFSDTQYF
few | TRBJ2-1 | . | TRBV5-1 | TGCGCCAGCAGCTTGGCCCTAGAACCCGCTCGCCAGTTCTTC | CASSLALEPARQFF
. | TRBJ2-2 | TRBD2 | TRBV29-1 | TGCAGCGCTGCGGGAGGACTCACCGGGGAGCTGTTTTTT | CSAAGGLTGELFF
many | TRBJ2-7 | TRBD2 | TRBV20-1 | TGCAGTGCCCCTTTCCCCGGGACTACCGAGCAGTACTTC | CSAPFPGTTEQYF
. | TRBJ2-3 | . | TRBV7-2 | TGTGCCAGCGGCTCCGCCCCTACTATAGATACGCAGTATTTT | CASGSAPTIDTQYF
. | TRBJ2-1 | TRBD1 | TRBV4-2 | TGTGCCAGCAGCCAAGTTGCCCCCGGGACAGGCCACAATGAGCAGTTCTTC | CASSQVAPGTGHNEQFF
few | TRBJ2-1 | . | TRBV5-6 | TGTGCCAGCAGCTTGGACCGCATCAATGAGCAGTTCTTC | CASSLDRINEQFF
few | TRBJ1-6 | . | TRBV3-1 | TGTGCCAGCAGCCGCGGACAGCCGGATTCACCCCTCCACTTT | CASSRGQPDSPLHF
many | TRBJ1-1 | . | TRBV5-1 | TGCGCCAGCAGTGCAGGGGATCGTGCTGAAGCTTTCTTT | CASSAGDRAEAFF
few | TRBJ2-3 | . | TRBV10-3 | TGTGCCACTGGGTCAGATACGCAGTATTTT | CATGSDTQYF
many | TRBJ2-1 | TRBD2 | TRBV12-3/TRBV12-4 | TGTGCCAGCAGTTCCGCTAGCGGAAGCTCCTACAATGAGCAGTTCTTC | CASSSASGSSYNEQFF
few | TRBJ2-5 | TRBD2 | TRBV12-3/TRBV12-4 | TGTGCCAGCAGTTTTGTCGGAGCGGGAGGGGAGGAAGAGACCCAGTACTTC | CASSFVGAGGEEETQYF